This T cell receptor (beta chain) came from a study of control samples from healthy donors and cancer patients. Comment on this clone: Compared with germline, one end of the junction differs, possibly owing to a read error.

Generated by immunoSEQ multiplex PCR, the TCRdb table keeps only in-frame clones and is missing some. The repertoire holds about 100,000 clones, roughly 87% seen once, with 18% in the top ten. The CDR3 covers 11 residues. Germline values: CDR1 SEHNR, CDR2 FQNEAQ (reference sequence). The sequencing sample was made of blood. This TCR was sampled from a woman aged 50 to 60 in good health. The chain combines TRBV7-9 with TRBJ1-1, with 10 bases lining up with TRBD1. CDR3: CASSTTGGLVF. The CDR3 DNA sequence: TGTGCCAGCAGCACGACAGGGGGCCTGGTCTTT.